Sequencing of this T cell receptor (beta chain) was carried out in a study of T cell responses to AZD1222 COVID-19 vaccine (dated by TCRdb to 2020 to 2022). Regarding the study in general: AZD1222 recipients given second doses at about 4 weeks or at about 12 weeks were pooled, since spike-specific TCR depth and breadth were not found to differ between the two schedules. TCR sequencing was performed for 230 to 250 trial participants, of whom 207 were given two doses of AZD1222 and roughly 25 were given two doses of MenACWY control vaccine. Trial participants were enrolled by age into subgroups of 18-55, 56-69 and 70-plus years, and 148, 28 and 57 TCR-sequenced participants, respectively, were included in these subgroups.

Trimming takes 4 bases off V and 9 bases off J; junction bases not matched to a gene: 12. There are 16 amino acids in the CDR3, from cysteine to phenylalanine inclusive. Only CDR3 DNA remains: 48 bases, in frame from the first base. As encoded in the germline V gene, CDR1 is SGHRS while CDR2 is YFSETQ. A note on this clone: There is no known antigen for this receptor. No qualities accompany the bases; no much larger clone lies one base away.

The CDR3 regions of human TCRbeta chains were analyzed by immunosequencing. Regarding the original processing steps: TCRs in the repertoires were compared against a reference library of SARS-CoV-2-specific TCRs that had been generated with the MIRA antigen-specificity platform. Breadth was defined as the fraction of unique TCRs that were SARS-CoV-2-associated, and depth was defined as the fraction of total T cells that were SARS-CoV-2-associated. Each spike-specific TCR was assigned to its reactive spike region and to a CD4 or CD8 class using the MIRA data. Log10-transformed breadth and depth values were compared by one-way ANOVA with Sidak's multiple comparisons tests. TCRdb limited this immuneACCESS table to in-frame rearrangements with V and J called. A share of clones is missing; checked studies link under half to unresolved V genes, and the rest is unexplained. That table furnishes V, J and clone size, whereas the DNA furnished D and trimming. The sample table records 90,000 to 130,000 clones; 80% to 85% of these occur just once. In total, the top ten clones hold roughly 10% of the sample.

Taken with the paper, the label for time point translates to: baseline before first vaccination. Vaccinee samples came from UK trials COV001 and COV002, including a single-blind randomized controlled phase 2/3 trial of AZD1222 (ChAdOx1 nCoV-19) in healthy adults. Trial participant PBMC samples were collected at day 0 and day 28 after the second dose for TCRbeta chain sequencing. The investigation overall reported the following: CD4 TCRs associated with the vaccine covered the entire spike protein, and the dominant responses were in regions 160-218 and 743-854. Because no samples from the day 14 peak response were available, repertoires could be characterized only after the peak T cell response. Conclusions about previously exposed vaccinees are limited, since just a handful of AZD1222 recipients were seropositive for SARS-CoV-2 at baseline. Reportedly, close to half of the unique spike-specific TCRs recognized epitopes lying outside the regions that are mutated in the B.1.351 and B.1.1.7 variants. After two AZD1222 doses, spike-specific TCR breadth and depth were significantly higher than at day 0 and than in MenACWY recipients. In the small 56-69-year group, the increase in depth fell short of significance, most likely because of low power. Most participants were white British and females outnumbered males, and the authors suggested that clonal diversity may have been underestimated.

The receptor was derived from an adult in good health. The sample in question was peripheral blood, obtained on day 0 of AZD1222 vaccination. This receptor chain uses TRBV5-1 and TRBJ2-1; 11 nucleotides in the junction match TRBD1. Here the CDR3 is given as CASSPEAGQGAGEQFF. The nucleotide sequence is TGCGCCAGCAGCCCGGAAGCAGGACAGGGGGCCGGTGAGCAGTTCTTC.